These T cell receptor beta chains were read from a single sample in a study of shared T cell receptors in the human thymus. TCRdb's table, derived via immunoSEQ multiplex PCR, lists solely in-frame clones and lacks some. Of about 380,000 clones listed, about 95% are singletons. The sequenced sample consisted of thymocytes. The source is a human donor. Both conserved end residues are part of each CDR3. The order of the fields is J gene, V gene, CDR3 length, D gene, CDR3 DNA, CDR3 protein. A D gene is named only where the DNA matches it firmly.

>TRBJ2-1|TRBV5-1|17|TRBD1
TGCGCCAGCAGCCCGGGGCGTACAGGGGGCGGAAAAAATGAGCAGTTCTTC
CASSPGRTGGGKNEQFF
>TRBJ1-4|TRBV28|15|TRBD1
TGTGCCAGCAGTTTCCCAGGGGGCCCAAATGAAAAACTGTTTTTT
CASSFPGGPNEKLFF
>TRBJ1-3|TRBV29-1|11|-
TGCAGCGTAACAAGAGGAAACACCATATATTTT
CSVTRGNTIYF
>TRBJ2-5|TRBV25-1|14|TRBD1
TGTGCCAGCAGTAAGACAGGGCCCCAAGAGACCCAGTACTTC
CASSKTGPQETQYF
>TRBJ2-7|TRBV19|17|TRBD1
TGTGCCAGTAGTATAGAACCCCAGACAGGGGGATCCTACGAGCAGTACTTC
CASSIEPQTGGSYEQYF
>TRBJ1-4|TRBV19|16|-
TGTGCCAGTAGCCATGCGGAGAGGGGCCCGGTAGAAAAACTGTTTTTT
CASSHAERGPVEKLFF
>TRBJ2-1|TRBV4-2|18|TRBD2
TGTGCCAGCAGCCAAGGATTCCTAGCGGGATTCTCCTACAATGAGCAGTTCTTC
CASSQGFLAGFSYNEQFF
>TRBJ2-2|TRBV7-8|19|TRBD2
TGTGCCAGCACCCTATCCGGGACTAGCGGGAGAATAAACACCGGGGAGCTGTTTTTT
CASTLSGTSGRINTGELFF
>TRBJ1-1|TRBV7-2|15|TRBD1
TGTGCCAGCAGCAAACAGGGGGCGTTTTTTACTGAAGCTTTCTTT
CASSKQGAFFTEAFF
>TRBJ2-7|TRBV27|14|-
TGTGCCAGCAGTTCCGACAGCCTCTCCTACGAGCAGTACTTC
CASSSDSLSYEQYF